One and the same sample provided the 30 T cell receptor beta chains below, sequenced in a study of blood T cell repertoires in COVID-19 (dated by TCRdb to the early 2020s). Library construction relied on the immunoSEQ multiplex PCR assay. Not all clones reach the TCRdb copy of this immuneACCESS table, which keeps in-frame sequences only. Checked studies attribute under half of the gap to unresolved V genes and leave the rest unexplained. For this sample there are 270,000 or so clones; just under 90% appear just once. About 4% of the sample belongs to the ten largest clones. Sequencing was carried out using PBMCs or T cells enriched from blood (not recorded which). The receptor source for this set is a woman aged 25 to 39 with acute COVID-19.

This chain connects TRBV28 to TRBJ1-5; no clear D. Trimming took 7 bases from V and 6 from J, leaving 16 bases between them. This CDR3 spans 14 amino acids. CDR1 is MDHEN and CDR2 is SYDVKM in the germline V gene. CDR3 in amino acids: CASTGSELRQPQHF. The CDR3 nucleotides read TGTGCCAGCACGGGGAGTGAGTTACGTCAGCCCCAGCATTTT.

This chain links TRBV5-1 with TRBJ2-7; 7 bases fit TRBD1. CDR1 is SGHRS, CDR2 YFSETQ, per germline. This CDR3 comprises 15 residues. Trimming at V came to 10 bases and at J to 2 bases, leaving 15 bases not matched to a gene. The CDR3 spells CASAGGQEYPYEQYF. Here the CDR3 DNA reads TGCGCCTCAGCCGGAGGACAGGAGTATCCCTACGAGCAGTACTTC.

V is TRBV28 and J is TRBJ2-3; the match to TRBD2 covers 11 bases. V was pared by 5 bases and J by 2 bases, with 3 bases of the junction left unmatched. Looked up from germline, CDR1 is MDHEN and CDR2 is SYDVKM. The CDR3 covers 15 residues. The CDR3 nucleotides are TGTGCCAGCAGTGGGACTAGCGGATTCACAGATACGCAGTATTTT. Amino acid sequence: CASSGTSGFTDTQYF.

The chain combines TRBV5-1 with TRBJ1-4; TRBD1 matches at 8 bases. Germline trimming cut 2 bases from V and 8 bases from J; bases unmatched to any gene: 5. Germline V gene lookup returns CDR1 SGHRS and CDR2 YFSETQ. The CDR3 consists of 14 residues. As DNA, the CDR3 is TGCGCCAGCAGCTTAGACAGGGGTCGGGAAAAACTGTTTTTT. Protein: CASSLDRGREKLFF.

This clone was observed a handful of times. This chain uses TRBV18 with TRBJ2-2, with a possible D match to TRBD1 (6 bases). V was pared by 5 bases and J by 0 bases, with 10 bases between. Germline assignment: CDR1 KGHSH and CDR2 LQKENI. This CDR3 spans 15 amino acids. CDR3 bases: TGTGCCAGCTCAGGGACAAGCCCGAACACCGGGGAGCTGTTTTTT. This gives the protein CASSGTSPNTGELFF.

The CDR3 loop is CASSPSSYNEQFF. The CDR3 DNA is TGTGCCAGCAGCCCGAGCTCCTACAATGAGCAGTTCTTC. This sequence joins TRBV5-4 and TRBJ2-1; D is ambiguous. CDR3 length: 13 residues. Trimming removed 4 bases from V and 0 bases from J, with 5 bases in between. Germline V gene data show CDR1 as SGHNT and CDR2 as YYREEE (reference sequence).

The J gene is TRBJ2-4, the V gene TRBV20-1; 8 bases fit TRBD2. CDR3 length equals 14 residues. With 3 bases clipped from V and 1 base from J, the junction kept 2 bases outside the gene matches. Per the germline V gene, CDR1 is DFQATT and CDR2 is SNEGSKA (reference sequence). This chain's CDR3 is CSASLAGAKNIQYF. In nucleotides, the CDR3 is TGCAGTGCTAGTTTAGCGGGGGCCAAAAACATTCAGTACTTC.

The rearrangement joins TRBV18 to TRBJ1-4; D is undetermined. CDR1 is KGHSH, CDR2 LQKENI, per germline. V was clipped by 4 bases and J by 7 bases, with 7 bases between them. This CDR3 comprises 12 residues. This CDR3 reads CASSLTTEKLFF. For the CDR3, the DNA is TGTGCCAGCTCACTAACAACTGAAAAACTGTTTTTT.

V usage is TRBV30 and J usage is TRBJ2-3; 14 bases are a match to TRBD2. Germline assignment: CDR1 GTSNPN and CDR2 SVGIG (reference sequence). The V gene end was trimmed by 5 bases and the J gene end by 10 bases; junction bases not matched to a gene: 8. The CDR3 is 14 amino acids. In DNA form, the CDR3 reads TGTGCCTGGGGGACTAGCGGGGGCCTTATCTCGCAGTATTTT. Its translation: CAWGTSGGLISQYF.

V is TRBV5-6 and J is TRBJ2-1; TRBD2 is a possible D gene (6 bases). The V end lost 1 base, the J end lost 2 bases, and 16 bases lay between the germline ends. The CDR3 sequence is 17 residues long. CDR1 SGHDT and CDR2 YYEEEE come from the germline V gene. The CDR3 bases are TGTGCCAGCAGCTTGTCTTCAGGCGGGGTAACCTACAATGAGCAGTTCTTC. Its protein product is CASSLSSGGVTYNEQFF.

V gene TRBV10-3 combines with J gene TRBJ2-2, with D maybe TRBD2 (6 bases). Germline CDR1 is ENHRY and CDR2 is SYGVKD. The CDR3 consists of 15 residues. Trimming took 6 bases from V and 8 from J, leaving 19 bases between them. The CDR3 protein is CAIRIRDLGAGELFF. CDR3 in DNA: TGTGCCATCAGGATCCGGGACTTAGGTGCGGGGGAGCTGTTTTTT.

The chain couples TRBV15 to TRBJ2-7, with D perhaps matching TRBD2 (6 bases). Germline CDR1 LNHNV, CDR2 YYDKDF (reference sequence). The CDR3 consists of 13 residues. V was cut by 1 base and J by 6 bases, with 10 bases left in between. As DNA, the CDR3 is TGTGCCACCAGCAGAGGAAAGACTAGCGAGCAGTACTTC. It encodes CATSRGKTSEQYF.

This chain uses TRBV29-1 with TRBJ2-2; TRBD2 might be the D (6 bases). CDR1 and CDR2 from the germline V gene are SQVTM and ANQGSEA. The CDR3 is 14 residues long. V gave up 5 bases and J gave up 2 bases, with 12 bases separating them. DNA of the CDR3: TGCAGCGTTATCCCGGGACTCAACACCGGGGAGCTGTTTTTT. Translation gives CSVIPGLNTGELFF.

J is TRBJ2-7 and V is TRBV19; tentative D call: TRBD1 (5 bases). The V end lost 4 bases, the J end lost 2 bases, and 6 bases lay between the germline ends. The CDR3 contains 12 residues. Germline CDR1 LNHDA, CDR2 SQIVND (reference sequence). The CDR3 here is CASSTRAYEQYF. The CDR3 bases are TGTGCCAGTAGTACCAGGGCCTACGAGCAGTACTTC.

The genes are TRBV4-1 and TRBJ2-1; TRBD2 might be the D (6 bases). Trimming removed 0 bases from V and 0 bases from J, with 12 bases in between. The V gene's germline CDR1 is MGHRA and CDR2 YSYEKL. The CDR3 extends over 17 amino acids. CDR3 residues: CASSQESSGPSYNEQFF. The CDR3 nucleotides read TGCGCCAGCAGCCAAGAATCAAGCGGGCCCTCCTACAATGAGCAGTTCTTC.

This rearrangement joins TRBV19 to TRBJ1-1; 8 bases are shared with TRBD1. Losses at the gene ends were 5 bases for V and 1 base for J; bases not matched to a gene: 6. The CDR3 has 15 residues. Looked up from germline, CDR1 is LNHDA and CDR2 is SQIVND (reference sequence). The CDR3 is CASSSWTGTNTEAFF. The CDR3 coding sequence is TGTGCCAGTAGTTCCTGGACAGGGACGAACACTGAAGCTTTCTTT.

V is TRBV28 and J is TRBJ2-7, with D perhaps TRBD2 (5 bases). V lost 5 bases and J lost 2, with 10 bases in between. Germline values: CDR1 MDHEN, CDR2 SYDVKM. CDR3 length equals 13 residues. The CDR3 sequence: CASSHDYTYEQYF. In nucleotides, the CDR3 is TGTGCCAGCAGTCACGACTACACCTACGAGCAGTACTTC.

This clone occurred once. CDR3 residues: CASLDSSSYEQYF. CDR3 sequence (DNA): TGTGCCAGCCTGGACAGCTCTTCCTACGAGCAGTACTTC. This chain joins TRBV28 and TRBJ2-7; D might be TRBD1 (6 bases). Germline CDR1 MDHEN, CDR2 SYDVKM. Trimming pared 8 bases from V and 1 base from J, leaving 12 bases between. The CDR3 is 13 residues long.

The chain is built from TRBV7-6 and TRBJ1-1, with 10 bases fitting TRBD1. Per the germline V gene, CDR1 is SGHVS and CDR2 is FNYEAQ. This CDR3 is built from 14 residues. The trim removed 6 bases at V and 6 bases at J, leaving 7 bases unmatched. DNA for the CDR3: TGTGCCAGCAGTATTACGGGGACAGGGGCTGAAGCTTTCTTT. This gives the protein CASSITGTGAEAFF. Drawing the rest from reference TRBV7-6 and TRBJ1-1, the complete variable domain is GAGVSQSPRYKVTKRGQDVALRCDPISGHVSLYWYRQALGQGPEFLTYFNYEAQQDKSGLPNDRFSAERPEGSISTLTIQRTEQRDSAMYRCASSITGTGAEAFFGQGTRLTVV.

V and J are TRBV28 and TRBJ1-1, with a possible D match to TRBD1 (6 bases). Germline lookup yields CDR1 MDHEN and CDR2 SYDVKM. V shed 4 bases and J shed 6 bases, with 24 bases lying between them. CDR3 length: 17 residues. In DNA, the CDR3 is TGTGCCAGCAGTTCCCCCGCGGGGGGCGGATGGTACGCTGAAGCTTTCTTT. Translating it yields CASSSPAGGGWYAEAFF.

This chain links TRBV7-9 with TRBJ2-5; 12 nucleotides align to TRBD2. The CDR3 sequence is 16 residues long. J was trimmed by 2 bases and V by 4 bases; bases with no gene match: 5. Germline V lookup: CDR1 SEHNR, CDR2 FQNEAQ (reference sequence). Here the CDR3 reads CASSSGLAGSQETQYF. The CDR3, as DNA: TGTGCCAGCAGCTCGGGACTAGCGGGTTCTCAAGAGACCCAGTACTTC. Supplemented by reference TRBV7-9 and TRBJ2-5, the full variable domain reads DTGVSQNPRHKITKRGQNVTFRCDPISEHNRLYWYRQTLGQGPEFLTYFQNEAQLEKSRLLSDRFSAERPKGSFSTLEIQRTEQGDSAMYLCASSSGLAGSQETQYFGPGTRLLVL.

The chain has TRBV7-9 and TRBJ2-5, with 9 bases that match TRBD1. The CDR3 contains 15 residues. Germline lookup yields CDR1 SEHNR and CDR2 FQNEAQ (reference sequence). V lost 6 bases to trimming and J lost 4 bases; unmatched junction nucleotides: 9. CDR3 amino acids: CASRPGQGGGETQYF. In DNA form, the CDR3 reads TGTGCCAGCAGACCGGGACAGGGAGGAGGAGAGACCCAGTACTTC.

In its sample, this clone was seen once. The chain combines TRBV18 with TRBJ1-2, with TRBD1 identical over 10 bases. The CDR3 length is 15 residues. With V trimmed by 2 bases and J by 3 bases, 3 bases remained unmatched. CDR1 is KGHSH and CDR2 is LQKENI in the germline V gene. CDR3 amino acids: CASSPVTGGDYGYTF. CDR3 in DNA: TGTGCCAGCTCACCAGTGACAGGGGGCGACTATGGCTACACCTTC.

Remarks on this clone: Other DNA sequences from this sample encode an identical CDR3 as well. CDR3 DNA: TGTGCCAGCAGTTTCGGGGGGGACAATTCACCCCTCCACTTT. Encoded protein: CASSFGGDNSPLHF. The V gene is TRBV27, the J gene TRBJ1-6; tentatively, D is TRBD1 (5 bases). The CDR3 covers 14 residues. The V gene lost 3 bases and the J gene lost 7 bases, with 10 bases spanning the gap. The germline V gene encodes CDR1 MNHEY and CDR2 SMNVEV (reference sequence).

The genes are TRBV18 and TRBJ2-3; D possibly corresponds to TRBD2 (5 bases). The V gene's germline CDR1 is KGHSH and CDR2 LQKENI. CDR3 length equals 14 residues. V was trimmed by 3 bases and J by 0 bases, leaving 7 bases between them. The CDR3, as DNA: TGTGCCAGCTCACCGAGGGTTAGCACAGATACGCAGTATTTT. This translates into CASSPRVSTDTQYF.

This chain joins TRBV4-1 and TRBJ1-5, with unresolved D. The CDR3 spans 15 residues. The germline V gene encodes CDR1 MGHRA and CDR2 YSYEKL. With 2 bases removed from V and 4 bases from J, the gap between germline ends came to 12 bases. CDR3 nucleotide sequence: TGCGCCAGCAGCCAACGGAGTGACGGGAATCAGCCCCAGCATTTT. Encoded protein: CASSQRSDGNQPQHF.

This sequence joins TRBV5-6 and TRBJ2-7; 10 nucleotides agree with TRBD2. This CDR3 region has 15 residues. Germline lookup yields CDR1 SGHDT and CDR2 YYEEEE. After removal of 1 base from V and 7 bases from J, the junction contained 8 bases not matched to a gene. In DNA form, the CDR3 reads TGTGCCAGCAGCTTGTCAGCTAGCGGGAGTTCTGAGCAGTACTTC. Its translation: CASSLSASGSSEQYF.

Only one count was recorded for this clone. V and J are TRBV5-1 and TRBJ2-3, with D perhaps matching TRBD2 (6 bases). Germline CDR1 is SGHRS and CDR2 is YFSETQ. V was pared by 0 bases and J by 4 bases, with 12 bases between. The CDR3 runs to 15 residues. The CDR3 bases are TGCGCCAGCAGCTTGGCGCCGGGGACTGCAGATACGCAGTATTTT. Translated: CASSLAPGTADTQYF. The whole variable domain, remainder taken from reference TRBV5-1 and TRBJ2-3, is KAGVTQTPRYLIKTRGQQVTLSCSPISGHRSVSWYQQTPGQGLQFLFEYFSETQRNKGNFPGRFSGRQFSNSRSEMNVSTLELGDSALYLCASSLAPGTADTQYFGPGTRLTVL.

The rearrangement uses TRBV7-9 and TRBJ2-7, with a tentative D call TRBD1 (6 bases). Germline V lookup: CDR1 SEHNR, CDR2 FQNEAQ (reference sequence). V dropped 3 bases and J dropped 3 bases, with 12 bases sitting between them. The CDR3 is made up of 14 amino acids. The CDR3, as DNA: TGTGCCAGCAGCTTGCTGGGACAACGCTACGAGCAGTACTTC. This gives the protein CASSLLGQRYEQYF.

This chain connects TRBV10-3 to TRBJ1-3; no reliable D call. The V gene's germline CDR1 is ENHRY and CDR2 SYGVKD. The CDR3 loop spans 13 amino acids. Trimming took 3 bases from V and 7 from J, leaving 10 bases between them. The CDR3 region is CAISDGRRNTIYF. CDR3 coding DNA: TGTGCCATCAGTGACGGGAGGCGGAACACCATATATTTT.